These T cell receptor beta chains were read from a single sample in a study of blood T cell repertoires in COVID-19. Produced via immunoSEQ multiplex PCR; TCRdb's table is partial and in-frame only. Among fewer than 250,000 clones listed, about 83% were seen once. Sequencing was carried out using peripheral blood. Receptors originate from a woman aged 45 to 65 with acute or convalescent COVID-19. Both conserved end residues are part of each CDR3. Fields, in order: D gene, J gene, V gene, clone size, CDR3 protein, CDR3 DNA. D genes are given only for firm matches. Clone size, where shown, is once, few, many, or a class for clones that have expanded.

NA TRBJ1-4 TRBV3-1/TRBV3-2 NA CASSPEGGKLFF TGTGCCAGCAGCCCGGAGGGCGGTAAACTGTTTTTT
NA TRBJ2-1 TRBV7-3 NA CASSRSGGPGDEQFF TGTGCCAGCAGCCGTAGCGGAGGCCCAGGCGATGAGCAGTTCTTC
NA TRBJ2-7 TRBV20-1 NA CSASLPYEQYF TGCAGTGCTAGTCTTCCCTACGAGCAGTACTTC
NA TRBJ1-2 TRBV19 NA CASSIGLVNYGYTF TGTGCCAGTAGTATCGGGTTGGTTAACTATGGCTACACCTTC
NA TRBJ1-1 TRBV10-3 NA CAISESAGNTEAFF TGTGCCATCAGTGAAAGTGCCGGGAACACTGAAGCTTTCTTT
NA TRBJ1-2 TRBV2 NA CASSERGRGYGYTF TGTGCCAGCAGTGAACGTGGAAGGGGTTATGGCTACACCTTC
NA TRBJ2-1 TRBV6-2/TRBV6-3 NA CASSYPNNEQFF TGTGCCAGCAGTTACCCAAACAATGAGCAGTTCTTC
TRBD2 TRBJ2-7 TRBV6-2/TRBV6-3 NA CASSYGRTSASYEQYF TGTGCCAGCAGTTACGGTCGGACTAGCGCCTCCTACGAGCAGTACTTC
NA TRBJ2-7 TRBV25-1 NA CASSVDQREQYF TGTGCCAGCAGTGTCGACCAGCGCGAGCAGTACTTC
NA TRBJ2-2 TRBV6-6 once CASIPGGLAGELFF TGTGCCAGCATCCCCGGCGGGTTGGCCGGGGAGCTGTTTTTT
NA TRBJ2-1 TRBV7-7 NA CASSLGETTYNEQFF TGTGCCAGCAGCTTAGGAGAGACAACATACAATGAGCAGTTCTTC
TRBD2 TRBJ2-7 TRBV10-3 NA CAISVNSGAPLRF TGTGCCATCAGTGTCAATAGCGGGGCCCCTTTGCGCTTC
NA TRBJ2-2 TRBV2 NA CASSPRENTGELFF TGTGCCAGCAGTCCGAGGGAGAACACCGGGGAGCTGTTTTTT
NA TRBJ1-2 TRBV10-3 NA CAISESERYGYTF TGTGCTATCAGTGAGAGTGAGCGCTATGGCTACACCTTC
NA TRBJ2-5 TRBV5-1 NA CASSNQETQYF TGCGCCAGCAGTAATCAAGAGACCCAGTACTTC
NA TRBJ1-3 TRBV3-1/TRBV3-2 NA CASRSGAQGNTIYF TGTGCCAGCAGAAGCGGGGCACAGGGAAACACCATATATTTT
NA TRBJ2-1 TRBV7-8 NA CASSLWTENNEQFF TGTGCCAGCAGCTTATGGACAGAGAACAATGAGCAGTTCTTC
NA TRBJ2-4 TRBV12-5 NA CASGLGQGPAKNIQYF TGTGCTAGTGGTTTGGGGCAGGGGCCAGCCAAAAACATTCAGTACTTC
NA TRBJ2-1 TRBV3-1/TRBV3-2 few CASSPIDYPMGEQFF TGTGCCAGCAGCCCCATTGACTACCCTATGGGTGAGCAGTTCTTC
NA TRBJ1-1 TRBV27 NA CASSARGGAEAFF TGTGCCAGCAGTGCCCGGGGAGGGGCTGAAGCTTTCTTT
NA TRBJ1-1 TRBV19 NA CASSPGQWVNTEAFF TGTGCCAGTAGTCCCGGACAGTGGGTGAACACTGAAGCTTTCTTT
TRBD1 TRBJ2-5 TRBV6-5 NA CATRQGLRETQYF TGTGCCACTCGACAGGGGCTTCGGGAGACCCAGTACTTC
TRBD2 TRBJ2-1 TRBV27 NA CASSLDLLGGRPYNEQFF TGTGCCAGCAGTTTGGACCTCTTGGGGGGGAGGCCTTACAATGAGCAGTTCTTC
TRBD1 TRBJ1-5 TRBV19 NA CASSPDRGERNQPQHF TGTGCCAGTAGTCCAGACAGGGGAGAGCGCAATCAGCCCCAGCATTTT
TRBD1 TRBJ1-2 TRBV27 NA CASTPSVGTGKYYGYTF TGTGCCAGCACCCCGTCGGTGGGGACAGGGAAGTACTATGGCTACACCTTC
NA TRBJ1-3 TRBV19 NA CASTPREGGNTIYF TGTGCCAGTACCCCTCGGGAAGGCGGAAACACCATATATTTT
TRBD2 TRBJ2-1 TRBV7-9 once CASSYPLSGETYNEQFF TGTGCCAGCAGCTACCCCCTTAGCGGGGAAACCTACAATGAGCAGTTCTTC
NA TRBJ1-2 TRBV19 NA CAGGEGYGYTF TGTGCCGGAGGGGAGGGCTATGGCTACACCTTC
NA TRBJ1-3 TRBV10-3 NA CASSAGNPLSGNTIYF TGTGCCAGCTCAGCAGGAAACCCCCTCTCTGGAAACACCATATATTTT
TRBD2 TRBJ2-7 TRBV6-5 NA CASSSGGSLYEQYF TGTGCCAGCAGTTCCGGCGGGAGTCTCTACGAGCAGTACTTC
TRBD1 TRBJ1-1 TRBV28 once CASIRHQGAGGLPGF TGTGCCAGCATCCGACACCAGGGGGCAGGGGGGTTGCCGGGCTTT
NA TRBJ2-5 TRBV10-1 NA CASSERGQETQYF TGCGCCAGCAGTGAGAGGGGACAAGAGACCCAGTACTTC
TRBD1 TRBJ1-1 TRBV6-5 once CASSKQGRRNTEAFF TGTGCCAGCAGTAAACAGGGGAGGCGGAACACTGAAGCTTTCTTT
TRBD1 TRBJ1-3 TRBV2 NA CARNPSEGARSGNTIYF TGTGCCAGGAACCCTTCGGAGGGGGCCCGATCTGGAAACACCATATATTTT
TRBD1 TRBJ1-1 TRBV7-6 NA CASSRGQLNTEAFF TGTGCCAGCAGCAGGGGACAGTTGAACACTGAAGCTTTCTTT
NA TRBJ1-1 TRBV3-1/TRBV3-2 NA CASSSRAEAFF TGTGCCAGCAGCTCGAGAGCTGAAGCTTTCTTT
NA TRBJ1-1 TRBV29-1 many CSSSGTLNTEAFF TGCAGCTCCTCCGGGACATTGAACACTGAAGCTTTCTTT
TRBD2 TRBJ2-1 TRBV5-1 NA CASSITSGGGSEQFF TGCGCCAGCAGCATCACTAGCGGGGGAGGGAGTGAGCAGTTCTTC
NA TRBJ2-1 TRBV28 NA CASSLYPRGAGSYNEQFF TGTGCCAGCAGTTTATATCCCAGAGGCGCAGGGTCCTACAATGAGCAGTTCTTC
NA TRBJ2-1 TRBV2 NA CASSEAGLNNEQFF TGTGCCAGCAGTGAAGCGGGGCTTAACAATGAGCAGTTCTTC
NA TRBJ1-5 TRBV6-1 NA CASSEGWSNQPQHF TGTGCCAGCAGTGAAGGGTGGAGTAATCAGCCCCAGCATTTT
TRBD2 TRBJ2-2 TRBV6-5 NA CASTDSGRGTGELFF TGTGCCAGCACCGATAGCGGGAGAGGCACCGGGGAGCTGTTTTTT
TRBD2 TRBJ2-7 TRBV7-6 NA CASSLMEGGRASYEQYF TGTGCCAGCAGCTTAATGGAGGGCGGGAGGGCCTCCTACGAGCAGTACTTC
NA TRBJ2-7 TRBV10-2 once CASGGTYSSYEQYF TGCGCCAGCGGAGGGACGTATAGCTCCTACGAGCAGTACTTC
TRBD1 TRBJ2-2 TRBV27 once CASRQGGRSGSANTGELFF TGTGCCAGCCGACAGGGTGGGCGCTCGGGGTCCGCGAACACCGGGGAGCTGTTTTTT
NA TRBJ2-3 TRBV11-3 NA CASSPRGGSSTDTQYF TGTGCCAGCAGCCCGCGAGGTGGATCTAGCACAGATACGCAGTATTTT
NA TRBJ2-7 TRBV28 NA CASSSYQGYEQYF TGTGCCAGCAGTTCGTATCAGGGCTACGAGCAGTACTTC
TRBD1 TRBJ1-1 TRBV19 NA CASSKSWDRGDTEAFF TGTGCCAGTAGTAAGTCCTGGGACAGGGGGGACACTGAAGCTTTCTTT
NA TRBJ2-3 TRBV3-1/TRBV3-2 NA CASSTREDTQYF TGTGCCAGCAGCACCCGAGAGGATACGCAGTATTTT
NA TRBJ1-2 TRBV6-5 NA CAIWPGHPYGYTF TGTGCCATTTGGCCGGGTCACCCCTATGGCTACACCTTC
NA TRBJ2-1 TRBV6-5 NA CASSRSRVTYNEQFF TGTGCCAGCAGCCGTAGCCGGGTTACCTACAATGAGCAGTTCTTC
NA TRBJ1-4 TRBV6-5 NA CAGGKSNEKLFF TGTGCGGGGGGTAAATCTAATGAAAAACTGTTTTTT
TRBD1 TRBJ2-5 TRBV28 few CASSFPGTGLIGETQYF TGTGCCAGCAGTTTCCCCGGGACAGGTCTCATCGGGGAGACCCAGTACTTC
TRBD2 TRBJ2-7 TRBV5-4 NA CASSLGTGTSSYEQYF TGTGCCAGCAGCTTGGGGACCGGGACTAGCTCCTACGAGCAGTACTTC